This TCR beta chain was identified in a study of a mutant IDH1 vaccine in newly diagnosed glioma. Study summary: Weeks 1, 3, 5, 7, 11, 15, 19 and 23 were when patients received their eight vaccinations. Beginning 4-6 weeks after radiotherapy alone, or with temozolomide cycles, vaccination took place. Those enrolled had earlier been treated with radiotherapy, temozolomide, or both, mostly both.

Whole-study findings and limits: Overall, about 93% of patients had vaccine-induced immune responses.

TCRdb's copy holds only in-frame clones and misses some; the assay was immunoSEQ multiplex PCR. The sample has 40,000 to 65,000 clones; around 80% are singletons. Trimming cost V 0 bases and J 1 base, with 12 bases left between them. The CDR3 spans 16 residues. The germline V gene has CDR1 SGHVS and CDR2 FQNEAQ. For this clone: Antigen specificity is unknown.

As for time point: week 5, during vaccination. Each dose of the vaccine consisted of 300 ug of mutant IDH1 20-mer peptide, with topical imiquimod. This clonotype was sampled from a woman aged 40-49 years with glioma. This chain links TRBV7-8 with TRBJ1-1; D perhaps matches TRBD1 (5 bases). The source material was PBMCs, sampled from a glioma patient whose treatment included an IDH1 peptide vaccine. The CDR3 loop reads CASSLAPGLRNTEAFF. Here the CDR3 DNA reads TGTGCCAGCAGCTTAGCCCCGGGACTTCGGAACACTGAAGCTTTCTTT. Drawing the rest from reference TRBV7-8 and TRBJ1-1, the complete variable domain is GAGVSQSPRYKVAKRGQDVALRCDPISGHVSLFWYQQALGQGPEFLTYFQNEAQLDKSGLPSDRFFAERPEGSVSTLKIQRTQQEDSAVYLCASSLAPGLRNTEAFFGQGTRLTVV.